Each of the 4 T cell receptor beta chains below was sequenced from the same sample in a study of cytomegalovirus exposure and HLA in healthy donors. The primer mix had 60 Vbeta and 13 Jbeta primers. Profiling relied on immunoSEQ multiplex PCR, and the TCRdb table lists in-frame clones only, not all of them. The sample carries 90,000 to 100,000 clones, just under 80% recorded once. Sequenced sample: PBMCs. The origin of the receptors is a woman in her 40s in good health and CMV-seronegative.

The chain is built from TRBV6-5 and TRBJ2-5; no clear D gene. Germline V gives CDR1 MNHEY, CDR2 SVGAGI. Trimming took off 3 bases at V and 3 bases at J, with 14 bases between the two ends. The CDR3 spans 15 residues. This CDR3 is CASSYESGPEETQYF. CDR3 in DNA: TGTGCCAGCAGTTATGAGTCAGGCCCAGAAGAGACCCAGTACTTC.

This clone appeared a few times. V and J are TRBV10-3 and TRBJ2-2; 8 bases line up with TRBD1. The CDR3 loop spans 14 amino acids. Per the germline V gene, CDR1 is ENHRY and CDR2 is SYGVKD. The trim removed 10 bases at V and 2 bases at J, leaving 6 bases unmatched. The CDR3 coding sequence is TGTGCCACCTCTCAGGGGGCAAACACCGGGGAGCTGTTTTTT. It encodes CATSQGANTGELFF.

The V and J genes are TRBV10-3 and TRBJ2-2; 8 nucleotides line up with TRBD1. With 3 bases clipped from V and 4 bases from J, the junction kept 1 base outside the gene matches. This CDR3 region has 14 residues. Looked up from germline, CDR1 is ENHRY and CDR2 is SYGVKD. For the CDR3, the DNA is TGTGCCATCAGTGACAGGGGGCTCACCGGGGAGCTGTTTTTT. Protein: CAISDRGLTGELFF.

A remark on this clone: Its ends do not fully match the called genes, so a read error is possible. This chain links TRBV9 with TRBJ2-1; no clear D. CDR3 length: 13 residues. CDR1 is SGDLS and CDR2 is YYNGEE in the germline V gene. The CDR3, as DNA: TGTGCCAGCAGCGTAGGACTGATCAATGAGCCGTTCTTC. Protein product: CASSVGLINEPFF.